At least ten counts were recorded for the clone carrying this T cell receptor (beta chain). Using RNA transcripts, the TCR beta CDR3 regions were amplified. Second-round multiplex PCR came after first-round RT-PCR with HTBI primers. TCRdb fed the multiplex PCR reads into MiXCR, producing one record per CDR3 protein. The sample has 400,000 to 450,000 distinct CDR3 sequences, under 25% seen once. This specimen comes from a study of Graves' ophthalmopathy and Graves' hyperthyroidism. Study information: Blood was drawn at initial diagnosis, before any treatment.

The CDR3 length is 14 residues. V lost 0 bases and J lost 7, with 13 bases in between. The V gene's germline CDR1 is MGHRA and CDR2 YSYEKL. Enrolled hyperthyroidism patients had a new diagnosis, a duration under 2 months, and an age of 18 to 65. It was on clinical symptoms, serum thyroxine, TRAb, thyroid ultrasound and orbital computed tomography that diagnosis relied. Someone took the PBMCs out of around 10 ml of fresh peripheral blood. V gene TRBV4-1 combines with J gene TRBJ2-7, with a weak D call TRBD1 (6 bases). This TCR came from a woman younger than 35 with stable Graves' hyperthyroidism. Sequencing input: peripheral blood. This chain's CDR3 is CASSQEQGPWEQYF. CDR3 coding DNA: TGCGCCAGCAGCCAAGAACAGGGCCCTTGGGAGCAGTACTTC.